Presented here are 6 T cell receptor beta chains from one specimen sequenced in a study of blood T cells in healthy people across ages. The authors ran a second PCR of about 7 to 12 cycles using a sample-barcoded 5' primer and a J-beta primer mix. TCRdb called the 5' RACE reads again in MiXCR, with one record for every CDR3 protein. The sample lists roughly 1.9 million distinct CDR3 sequences; around 40% were seen once. The specimen sequenced was blood. Receptors were obtained from a human donor in good health.

This clonotype was detected only a few times. CDR3 region: CATAMQMNTEAFF. The CDR3 DNA reads as TGTGCCACCGCGATGCAGATGAACACTGAAGCTTTCTTT. V usage is TRBV10-3 and J usage is TRBJ1-1; no definite D call. The V gene's germline CDR1 is ENHRY and CDR2 SYGVKD. Trimming stripped 10 bases from V and 0 bases from J, with 12 bases between. The CDR3 is made up of 13 amino acids.

The chain carries TRBV2 and TRBJ2-5, with D possibly TRBD2 on 5 matching bases. Per the germline V gene, CDR1 is SNHLY and CDR2 is FYNNEI. The CDR3 spans 14 residues. The V end was cut by 6 bases, the J end by 1 base, with 12 bases between. CDR3 sequence (DNA): TGTGCCAGCAGGGCCCTAGCTGTCCAAGAGACCCAGTACTTC. This translates into CASRALAVQETQYF.

This clonotype was picked up many times. The V call is TRBV5-1, the J call TRBJ2-7; TRBD1 matches at 7 bases. This CDR3 has 14 residues. V lost 3 bases to trimming and J lost 2 bases; unmatched junction nucleotides: 5. Germline V lookup: CDR1 SGHRS, CDR2 YFSETQ. The CDR3 protein is CASSYTGTAYEQYF. CDR3 bases: TGCGCCAGCAGCTACACCGGGACAGCCTACGAGCAGTACTTC.

V usage is TRBV7-9 and J usage is TRBJ1-2; a possible D gene is TRBD1 (6 bases). V was pared by 5 bases and J by 0 bases, with 16 bases between. Germline-derived CDR1 and CDR2 are SEHNR and FQNEAQ (reference sequence). This CDR3 is built from 16 residues. CDR3 amino acids: CASSTQSGAANYGYTF. In DNA, the CDR3 is TGTGCCAGCAGCACCCAATCAGGGGCAGCTAACTATGGCTACACCTTC.

This clonotype has more than one count but fewer than ten. The chain is built from TRBV7-2 and TRBJ1-6, with D possibly matching TRBD1 (5 bases). Germline V gene data show CDR1 as SGHTA and CDR2 as FQGNSA. The CDR3 sequence is 15 residues long. V was cut by 1 base and J by 10 bases, with 14 bases left in between. Here the CDR3 DNA reads TGTGCCAGCAGCTTAGAAGGGCAGGGACGGTCACCCCTCCACTTT. Translation: CASSLEGQGRSPLHF.

This chain joins TRBV6-5 and TRBJ1-4; possible D gene TRBD1, 5 bases. The CDR3 is 15 residues long. The germline gives CDR1 MNHEY, CDR2 SVGAGI. Trimming pared 6 bases from V and 4 bases from J, leaving 15 bases between. Here the CDR3 reads CASSRGIRDNEKLFF. As DNA, the CDR3 is TGTGCCAGCAGCCGGGGGATCCGTGATAATGAAAAACTGTTTTTT.